Presented here are 8 T cell receptor beta chains from one specimen sequenced in a study of cytomegalovirus exposure and HLA in healthy donors. Profiled with immunoSEQ multiplex PCR; TCRdb holds only in-frame clones, not every one. The table records roughly 250,000 clones, just under 90% of them present only once. The sample consisted of PBMCs. These receptors all come from a man between 18 and 35 years old in good health and CMV-seronegative.

The chain is built from TRBV5-4 and TRBJ2-3; 12 bases line up with TRBD2. CDR3 size: 18 residues. The J segment lost 3 bases and the V segment lost 4 bases, leaving 12 bases of the junction unmatched. Germline values: CDR1 SGHNT, CDR2 YYREEE (reference sequence). CDR3: CASSPETTSGGLTDTQYF. CDR3 DNA sequence: TGTGCCAGCAGCCCCGAAACTACTAGCGGGGGGCTTACAGATACGCAGTATTTT.

The V call is TRBV25-1, the J call TRBJ2-5; 9 nucleotides match TRBD1. Trimming at V came to 4 bases and at J to 5 bases, leaving 8 bases not matched to a gene. The CDR3 length is 15 residues. Per the germline V gene, CDR1 is MGHDK and CDR2 is SYGVNS. The CDR3 loop is CASSAGTGIVETQYF. The CDR3 nucleotides read TGTGCCAGCAGTGCCGGGACAGGGATTGTCGAGACCCAGTACTTC.

V usage is TRBV5-6 and J usage is TRBJ1-1, with 7 bases identical to TRBD1. V shed 0 bases and J 11 bases; nucleotides not matched to a gene: 4. The germline V gene has CDR1 SGHDT and CDR2 YYEEEE. There are 12 residues in the CDR3. The CDR3: CASSLGQGGAFF. Here the CDR3 DNA reads TGTGCCAGCAGCTTGGGACAGGGTGGCGCTTTCTTT.

CDR3 amino acids: CASSQDRGLAGGRHNEQFF. The CDR3 DNA reads as TGCGCCAGCAGCCAAGATCGTGGACTAGCGGGGGGGCGTCACAATGAGCAGTTCTTC. J is TRBJ2-1 and V is TRBV4-3, with 15 nucleotides matching TRBD2. The CDR3 is 19 amino acids. Per the germline V gene, CDR1 is LGHNA and CDR2 is YSLEER. V shed 0 bases and J 5 bases; nucleotides not matched to a gene: 8.

The V call is TRBV11-2, the J call TRBJ2-1; TRBD2 aligns across 9 bases. The CDR3 contains 13 residues. The J segment lost 8 bases and the V segment lost 5 bases, leaving 4 bases of the junction unmatched. The germline gives CDR1 SGHAT, CDR2 FQNNGV. The DNA for the CDR3 is TGTGCCAGCAGCCCCGGGACTAGCCATGAGCAGTTCTTC. This codes for CASSPGTSHEQFF.

About this clone itself: Other DNA sequences from this sample encode an identical CDR3 as well. The chain couples TRBV27 to TRBJ2-7, with TRBD2 matching over 11 bases. The germline V gene encodes CDR1 MNHEY and CDR2 SMNVEV (reference sequence). Germline trimming cut 9 bases from V and 0 bases from J; bases unmatched to any gene: 1. This CDR3 contains 13 residues. The CDR3, as DNA: TGTGCCAGTACTAGCGGGGGCTCCTACGAGCAGTACTTC. It codes for CASTSGGSYEQYF.

This chain connects TRBV28 to TRBJ1-5; 8 bases align to TRBD1. The CDR3 has 16 residues. From germline, CDR1 is MDHEN and CDR2 SYDVKM. V was pared by 6 bases and J by 0 bases, with 7 bases of the junction left unmatched. In DNA form, the CDR3 reads TGTGCCAGCAGGACAACAGGGGGATATAGCAATCAGCCCCAGCATTTT. As protein: CASRTTGGYSNQPQHF.

The chain combines TRBV5-1 with TRBJ1-2, with a weak D call TRBD1 (6 bases). The CDR3 is 15 amino acids. The ends were cut back, 4 bases at V and 5 bases at J, with 18 bases in the middle. Germline V gives CDR1 SGHRS, CDR2 YFSETQ. The CDR3 DNA follows: TGCGCCAGCAGCGGCTCAGGGGTCCCAACTTATGGCTACACCTTC. Its protein product is CASSGSGVPTYGYTF.